Below, 19 T cell receptor beta chains from the same sample are listed, as sequenced in a study of spatial heterogeneity in lung cancer. TCRdb fed the 5' RACE reads into MiXCR, producing one record per CDR3 protein. Of around 26,000 distinct CDR3 sequences in the sample, roughly 7% were seen once. The sample's time point: sample taken at primary tumor resection. The sample in question was PBMCs, obtained at surgery. The origin of the receptors is a male donor with early-stage non-small cell lung cancer.

With respect to this clonotype: This sequence may be a read error, since a much larger clone differs from it by one base. V and J are TRBV7-8 and TRBJ1-2, with D perhaps TRBD1 (6 bases). The germline V and J ends were trimmed by 5 bases and 2 bases, with 21 bases remaining between them. Germline lookup yields CDR1 SGHVS and CDR2 FQNEAQ. The CDR3 consists of 17 residues. The CDR3 DNA follows: TGTGCCAGCAGCGTTTCCTCCGACAGGATGGGAAACTATGGCTACACCTTC. Translated, it gives CASSVSSDRMGNYGYTF.

At least ten counts were recorded for this clonotype. The genes are TRBV20-1 and TRBJ2-7; D is ambiguous. V lost 6 bases, J lost 3 bases, and 18 bases lay in between. Germline V lookup: CDR1 DFQATT, CDR2 SNEGSKA (reference sequence). The CDR3 has 14 residues. The CDR3 here is CSAAGSSLSYEQYF. The CDR3 bases are TGCAGTGCAGCCGGTTCCTCCCTAAGCTACGAGCAGTACTTC.

This clonotype was seen ten or more times. The rearrangement joins TRBV12-3 or TRBV12-4 to TRBJ1-1, with no clear D. This CDR3 is 12 amino acids long. The V gene lost 7 bases and the J gene lost 10 bases, with 16 bases spanning the gap. CDR3 residues: CASTLPALGAFF. The CDR3 nucleotides read TGTGCCAGCACCCTCCCGGCGTTGGGAGCTTTCTTT.

The chain links TRBV5-1 to TRBJ2-6; D may be TRBD2 (7 bases). Germline V gene sequence: CDR1 SGHRS, CDR2 YFSETQ. The CDR3 has 15 amino acids. Trimming left V 5 bases short and J 2 bases short, with 11 bases between. CDR3 in DNA: TGCGCCAGCAGGGCGGGGGCCACTGGGGCCAACGTCCTGACTTTC. This sequence encodes CASRAGATGANVLTF.

A few counts support this clonotype. The V and J genes are TRBV19 and TRBJ2-1, with 8 bases lining up with TRBD2. The CDR3 spans 15 residues. Germline V lookup: CDR1 LNHDA, CDR2 SQIVND (reference sequence). The J segment lost 4 bases and the V segment lost 3 bases, leaving 5 bases of the junction unmatched. CDR3 in DNA: TGTGCCAGTAGTATTACTAGCGGACCTTACAATGAGCAGTTCTTC. It specifies CASSITSGPYNEQFF.

By frequency in the sample, this clonotype is medium-sized. The chain carries TRBV20-1 and TRBJ2-1, with D possibly matching TRBD1 (6 bases). Trimming pared 3 bases from V and 12 bases from J, leaving 9 bases between. The CDR3 length is 10 residues. The germline V gene has CDR1 DFQATT and CDR2 SNEGSKA (reference sequence). In nucleotides, the CDR3 is TGCAGTGCTAGGGACAGACGGCAGTTCTTC. This gives the protein CSARDRRQFF.

A few counts support this clonotype. The chain is built from TRBV5-5 and TRBJ1-1, with D unclear. Germline V gives CDR1 SGHKS, CDR2 YYEKEE (reference sequence). The CDR3 extends over 13 amino acids. Trimming took off 0 bases at V and 7 bases at J, with 10 bases between the two ends. For the CDR3, the DNA is TGTGCCAGCAGCTTGGTAACCGGTGTTGAAGCTTTCTTT. It yields the protein CASSLVTGVEAFF.

The gene calls are TRBV10-2 and TRBJ2-1; 9 bases match TRBD2. Germline V CDR1 and CDR2: WSHSY, SAAADI. The V segment lost 4 bases and the J segment 0 bases; nucleotides outside the gene matches: 1. CDR3 length: 15 amino acids. The chain's CDR3 is CASSVSGSSYNEQFF. Here the CDR3 DNA reads TGCGCCAGCAGTGTTAGCGGGAGCTCCTACAATGAGCAGTTCTTC.

In its sample, this clonotype was seen many times. The chain recombines TRBV21-1 with TRBJ2-7; the listed D gene, TRBD1, was not tested against the DNA. TRBV21-1 represents a pseudogene. The CDR3 has 13 residues. The CDR3 protein is CARMGQGGDEQYF. The CDR3 DNA sequence: TGTGCCAGGATGGGACAGGGAGGCGACGAGCAGTACTTC.

This chain connects TRBV19 to TRBJ1-5; 7 bases fit TRBD1. The V and J ends lost 7 bases and 6 bases, in that order; junction bases with no gene match: 3. The CDR3 totals 12 residues. Germline CDR1 and CDR2: LNHDA and SQIVND (reference sequence). The CDR3: CASTAGGQPQHF. The CDR3 nucleotides are TGTGCCAGTACCGCAGGGGGTCAGCCCCAGCATTTT.

This clonotype has a handful of counts. The CDR3, as DNA: TGTGCCAGCAGCACCGGGACTGCTAATCAGCCCCAGCATTTT. Its translation is CASSTGTANQPQHF. The rearrangement joins TRBV27 to TRBJ1-5, with a weak D call TRBD1 (5 bases). This CDR3 comprises 14 residues. V was shortened by 6 bases and J by 4 bases, with 13 bases between the two germline ends. Germline V gene data show CDR1 as MNHEY and CDR2 as SMNVEV (reference sequence).

The table lists this clonotype with many counts. This chain links TRBV6-4 with TRBJ2-1; 13 bases line up with TRBD2. V shed 5 bases and J 7 bases; nucleotides not matched to a gene: 5. Germline-derived CDR1 and CDR2 are MRHNA and SNTAGT. The CDR3 is 15 amino acids. The CDR3 bases are TGTGCCAGCAGTTATACTAGCGGGAGGGCGAATGAGCAGTTCTTC. Its translation: CASSYTSGRANEQFF.

In its sample, this clonotype was seen many times. The chain carries TRBV5-3 and TRBJ1-5; D ambiguous. TRBV5-3 carries the ORF label, with uncertain function. Trimming stripped 2 bases from V and 2 bases from J, with 14 bases between. This CDR3 region has 16 residues. The CDR3 DNA reads TGTGCCAGAAGCTTTTGCGGCCCCCACGGCAATCAGCCCCAGCATTTT. This gives the protein CARSFCGPHGNQPQHF.

This clonotype was observed at least ten times. For the CDR3, the DNA is TGCGCCAGCAGCTTGCGGCCGACTAATCAGCCCCAGCATTTT. It yields the protein CASSLRPTNQPQHF. The V call is TRBV5-1, the J call TRBJ1-5; D is uncertain. Trimming pared 1 base from V and 4 bases from J, leaving 9 bases between. The germline V gene has CDR1 SGHRS and CDR2 YFSETQ. The CDR3 has 14 residues. Drawing the rest from reference TRBV5-1 and TRBJ1-5, the complete variable domain is KAGVTQTPRYLIKTRGQQVTLSCSPISGHRSVSWYQQTPGQGLQFLFEYFSETQRNKGNFPGRFSGRQFSNSRSEMNVSTLELGDSALYLCASSLRPTNQPQHFGDGTRLSIL.

The rearrangement links TRBV28 to TRBJ2-1; a possible D gene is TRBD1 (5 bases). This CDR3 comprises 15 residues. Trimming removed 3 bases from V and 4 bases from J, with 13 bases in between. CDR1 and CDR2 (germline): MDHEN, SYDVKM. In DNA form, the CDR3 reads TGTGCCAGCAGTTTTAGGCAGGGTCCGTACAATGAGCAGTTCTTC. This gives the protein CASSFRQGPYNEQFF.

In its sample, this clonotype was seen many times. The chain combines TRBV28 with TRBJ2-3; D gene uncertain. Trimming removed 4 bases at V and 5 bases at J, with 13 bases between. The CDR3 totals 14 residues. Germline V CDR1 and CDR2: MDHEN, SYDVKM. The CDR3 sequence is CASSSARDEDTQYF. The CDR3 DNA reads as TGTGCCAGCAGTTCTGCTCGTGACGAAGATACGCAGTATTTT.

The rearrangement uses TRBV2 and TRBJ2-2; 8 bases match TRBD2. V lost 7 bases and J lost 5; bases outside the gene matches: 9. CDR3 size: 15 residues. The germline V gene encodes CDR1 SNHLY and CDR2 FYNNEI. CDR3 amino acids: CASKAAGEKTGELFF. The CDR3 nucleotides are TGTGCCAGCAAGGCAGCGGGGGAAAAAACCGGGGAGCTGTTTTTT.

This clonotype was seen many times. The chain uses TRBV9 and TRBJ1-1; D call uncertain. The CDR3 totals 14 residues. CDR1 and CDR2 from the germline V gene are SGDLS and YYNGEE. V lost 1 base, J lost 1 base, and 8 bases lay in between. The CDR3 protein is CASSVSQKNTEAFF. The CDR3 DNA reads TGTGCCAGCAGCGTATCACAGAAGAACACTGAAGCTTTCTTT.

At least ten counts were recorded for this clonotype. The V and J genes are TRBV6-2 or TRBV6-3 and TRBJ2-7, with TRBD2 matching over 7 bases. The CDR3 is 14 residues long. Germline-derived CDR1 and CDR2 are MNHEY and SVGEGT. V was pared by 9 bases and J by 3 bases, with 11 bases of the junction left unmatched. The CDR3 is CASRKGGIYYEQYF. The DNA of the CDR3 is TGTGCCAGTCGGAAGGGAGGGATATACTACGAGCAGTACTTC.